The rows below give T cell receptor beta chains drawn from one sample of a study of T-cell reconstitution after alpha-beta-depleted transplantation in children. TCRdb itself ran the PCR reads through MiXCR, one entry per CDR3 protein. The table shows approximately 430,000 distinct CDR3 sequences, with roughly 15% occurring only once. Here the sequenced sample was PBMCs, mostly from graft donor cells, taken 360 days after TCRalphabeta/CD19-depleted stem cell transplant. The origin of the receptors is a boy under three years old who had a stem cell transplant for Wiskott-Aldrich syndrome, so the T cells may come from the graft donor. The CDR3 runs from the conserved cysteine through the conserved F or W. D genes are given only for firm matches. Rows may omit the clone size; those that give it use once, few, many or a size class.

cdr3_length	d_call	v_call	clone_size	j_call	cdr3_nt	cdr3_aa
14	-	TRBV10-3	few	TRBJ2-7	TGTGCCATCAGGAATCCAGTATTCTCCTACGAGCAGTACTTC	CAIRNPVFSYEQYF
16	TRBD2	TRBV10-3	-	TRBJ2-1	TGTGCCATCAGTGTTGGGACTAGCGGGACCTACAATGAGCAGTTCTTC	CAISVGTSGTYNEQFF
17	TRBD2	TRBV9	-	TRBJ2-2	TGTGCCAGCAGCCACCCTAGCGGGAGTCCGAACACCGGGGAGCTGTTTTTT	CASSHPSGSPNTGELFF
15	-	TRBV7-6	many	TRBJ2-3	TGTGCCAGCAGCCCTTGGGCAGGGAGCACAGATACGCAGTATTTT	CASSPWAGSTDTQYF
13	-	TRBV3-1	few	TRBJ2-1	TGTGCCAGCAGCCAAGTTTTCGTCAATGAGCAGTTCTTC	CASSQVFVNEQFF
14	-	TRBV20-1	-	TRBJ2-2	TGCAGTGCTGGGATCTCGGCGAACACCGGGGAGCTGTTTTTT	CSAGISANTGELFF
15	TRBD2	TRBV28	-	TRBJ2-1	TGTGCCAGCAGTTCGAGCGGGATGGGAGACAATGAGCAGTTCTTC	CASSSSGMGDNEQFF
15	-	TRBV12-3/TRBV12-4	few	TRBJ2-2	TGTGCCAGCAGTTTCGGCAGACTGAACACCGGGGAGCTGTTTTTT	CASSFGRLNTGELFF
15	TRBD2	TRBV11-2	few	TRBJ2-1	TGTGCCAGCAGCTTAATTAGCGGGGTTTACAATGAGCAGTTCTTC	CASSLISGVYNEQFF
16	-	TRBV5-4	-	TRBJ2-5	TGTGCCAGCAGCCTGGGGCTCCCACGGGAACAAGAGACCCAGTACTTC	CASSLGLPREQETQYF
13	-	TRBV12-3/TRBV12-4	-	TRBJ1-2	TGTGCCAGCAGTATCCGGGCCTCCTATGGCTACACCTTC	CASSIRASYGYTF
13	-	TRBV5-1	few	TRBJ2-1	TGCGCCAGCAGCTCCGGGAGCTCCCGGGAGCAGTTCTTC	CASSSGSSREQFF
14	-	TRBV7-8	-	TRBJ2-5	TGTGCCAGCAGCTTAATTTTGACTGGGGAGACCCAGTACTTC	CASSLILTGETQYF
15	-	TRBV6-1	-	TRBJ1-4	TGTGCCAGCAGCCTATACAGGGCAACTAATGAAAAACTGTTTTTT	CASSLYRATNEKLFF
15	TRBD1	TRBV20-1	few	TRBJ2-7	TGCAGTGCTAGTGAGGCGGGACAGGGGACCTACGAGCAGTACTTC	CSASEAGQGTYEQYF
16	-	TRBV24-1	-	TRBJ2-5	TGTGCCACCAGTGGGTGGGGACATCCCTTCCAAGAGACCCAGTACTTC	CATSGWGHPFQETQYF
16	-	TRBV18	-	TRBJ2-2	TGTGCCAGCTCACCACGTCAGGTGGGACGTACCGGGGAGCTGTTTTTT	CASSPRQVGRTGELFF
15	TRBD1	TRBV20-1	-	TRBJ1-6	TGCAGTGCTAACCGACAGGGAGGATTCCCCAAGCCCCTCCACTTT	CSANRQGGFPKPLHF
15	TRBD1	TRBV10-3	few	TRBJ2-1	TGTGCCATCAGTTCCCCGGACAGGGGCTACAATGAGCAGTTCTTC	CAISSPDRGYNEQFF
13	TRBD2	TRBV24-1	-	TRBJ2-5	TGTGCCACCCAGGGACTAACCCGAGAGACCCAGTACTTC	CATQGLTRETQYF
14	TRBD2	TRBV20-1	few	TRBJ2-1	TGCAGTGCGGCGGGGGGGCTGAACTACAATGAGCAGTTCTTC	CSAAGGLNYNEQFF
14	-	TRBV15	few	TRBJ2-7	TGTGCCACCAGCAAGGCCCGAGGCTCCTACGAGCAGTACTTC	CATSKARGSYEQYF
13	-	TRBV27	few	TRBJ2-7	TGTGCCAGCAGTTTTGCCAGCCTAGGCGAGCAGTACTTC	CASSFASLGEQYF
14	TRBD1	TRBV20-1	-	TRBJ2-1	TGCAGTGCTACACCTCCGGGACAGGGTGATGAGCAGTTCTTC	CSATPPGQGDEQFF
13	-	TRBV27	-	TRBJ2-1	TGTGCCAGCAGAAGGGGCCGATACAATGAGCAGTTCTTC	CASRRGRYNEQFF
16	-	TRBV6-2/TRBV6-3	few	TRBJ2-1	TGTGCCAGCAGTTATATGCCGGTGGGGTCCTACAATGAGCAGTTCTTC	CASSYMPVGSYNEQFF